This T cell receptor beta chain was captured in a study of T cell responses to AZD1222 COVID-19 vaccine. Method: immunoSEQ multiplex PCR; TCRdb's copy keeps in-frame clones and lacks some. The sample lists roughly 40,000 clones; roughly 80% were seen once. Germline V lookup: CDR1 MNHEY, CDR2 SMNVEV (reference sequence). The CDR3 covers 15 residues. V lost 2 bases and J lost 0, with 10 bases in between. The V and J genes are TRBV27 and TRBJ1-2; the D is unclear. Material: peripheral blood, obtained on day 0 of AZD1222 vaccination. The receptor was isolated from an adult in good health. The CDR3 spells CASSLSWGSNYGYTF. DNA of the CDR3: TGTGCCAGCAGTTTAAGCTGGGGTTCTAACTATGGCTACACCTTC.